This TCR beta chain was documented in a study of blood T cell repertoires in COVID-19. Turning to the study itself: Nucleic acid was either cDNA or gDNA, and it came from T cells, B-cell-depleted T cells, or PBMCs.

Here immunoSEQ multiplex PCR was the method, and the copy in TCRdb shows in-frame clones only, minus some. The top ten clones hold about a sixth of a sample with a few hundred thousand clones, more than 65% of them seen once. Seattle patient enrollment occurred during active infection, with longitudinal follow-up thereafter. The CDR3 is 16 amino acids. CDR1 and CDR2 from the germline V gene are MGHRA and YSYEKL. The V and J ends lost 2 bases and 5 bases, in that order; junction bases with no gene match: 8. This receptor was identified in an older person with COVID-19, enrolled during active disease. The gene calls are TRBV4-1 and TRBJ2-1, with TRBD2 matching 8 bases. Specimen: peripheral blood. The CDR3 DNA is TGCGCCAGCAGCCAACTAAGCGGGAGTAAAAACAATGAGCAGTTCTTC. Translation gives CASSQLSGSKNNEQFF.